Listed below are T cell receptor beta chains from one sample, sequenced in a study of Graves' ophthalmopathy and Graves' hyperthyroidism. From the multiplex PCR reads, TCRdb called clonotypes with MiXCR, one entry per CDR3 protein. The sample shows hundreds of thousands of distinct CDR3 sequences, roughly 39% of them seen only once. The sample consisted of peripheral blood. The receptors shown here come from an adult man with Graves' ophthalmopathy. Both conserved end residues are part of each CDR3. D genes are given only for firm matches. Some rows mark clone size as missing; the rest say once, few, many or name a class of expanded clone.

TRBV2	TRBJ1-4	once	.	CASSDPGASEKLFF	TGTGCCAGCAGTGACCCAGGGGCGAGTGAAAAACTGTTTTTT
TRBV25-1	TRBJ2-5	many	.	CASGGLGFQETQYF	TGTGCCAGCGGGGGCTTGGGGTTTCAAGAGACCCAGTACTTC
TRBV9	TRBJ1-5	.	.	CASSVEGDGNQPQHF	TGTGCCAGCAGCGTAGAGGGGGACGGCAATCAGCCCCAGCATTTT
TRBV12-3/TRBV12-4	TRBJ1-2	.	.	CASSSPGSGYGYTF	TGTGCCAGCAGTTCTCCTGGATCAGGCTATGGCTACACCTTC
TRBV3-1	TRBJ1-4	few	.	CASSQVVSSNEKLFF	TGTGCCAGCAGCCAAGTCGTTAGTTCTAATGAAAAACTGTTTTTT
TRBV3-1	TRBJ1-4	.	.	CASSQDPRGSEKLFF	TGTGCCAGCAGCCAAGATCCGCGGGGAAGTGAAAAACTGTTTTTT
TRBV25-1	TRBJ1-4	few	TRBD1	CASSEDRGKLFF	TGTGCCAGCAGTGAGGACAGGGGAAAACTGTTTTTT
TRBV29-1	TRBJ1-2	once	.	CSVDSGGAKGYTF	TGCAGCGTTGATTCGGGGGGCGCAAAAGGCTACACCTTC
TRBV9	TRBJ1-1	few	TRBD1	CASSPQGAEAFF	TGTGCCAGCAGTCCCCAGGGGGCTGAAGCTTTCTTT
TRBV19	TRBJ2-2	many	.	CASSGAGELFF	TGTGCCAGTAGTGGCGCCGGGGAGCTGTTTTTT
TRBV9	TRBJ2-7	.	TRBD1	CASSPQGQSYEQYF	TGTGCCAGCTCACCTCAGGGACAGTCCTACGAGCAGTACTTC
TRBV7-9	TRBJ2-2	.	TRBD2	CATSDPGLGELFF	TGTGCCACCAGTGATCCGGGACTAGGGGAGCTGTTTTTT
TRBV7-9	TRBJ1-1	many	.	CASRSGARLNTEAFF	TGTGCCAGCAGGTCCGGGGCTCGCCTGAACACTGAAGCTTTCTTT
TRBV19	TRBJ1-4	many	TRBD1	CASSPDRVGEKLFF	TGTGCCAGTAGCCCAGACAGGGTAGGCGAAAAACTGTTTTTT
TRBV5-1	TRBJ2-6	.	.	CASSVQTF	TGCGCCAGCAGCGTACAGACTTTC
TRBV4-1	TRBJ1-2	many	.	CASSQAGSYGYTF	TGCGCCAGCAGCCAAGCAGGCAGCTATGGCTACACCTTC
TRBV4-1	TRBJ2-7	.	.	CASSQEGAGQTYEQYF	TGCGCCAGCAGCCAAGAAGGGGCAGGTCAAACCTACGAGCAGTACTTC
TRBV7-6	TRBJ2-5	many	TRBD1	CASSPRQGTARETQYF	TGTGCCAGCAGCCCTAGACAGGGAACCGCTCGCGAGACCCAGTACTTC
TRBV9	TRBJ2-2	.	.	CASSGRYSGVTGELFF	TGTGCCAGCAGCGGAAGGTATTCGGGGGTAACCGGGGAGCTGTTTTTT
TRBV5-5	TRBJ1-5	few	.	CASSLFAGLSNQPQHF	TGTGCCAGCAGCTTGTTTGCAGGGTTAAGCAATCAGCCCCAGCATTTT
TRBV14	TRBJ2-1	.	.	CASSQDLGEQFF	TGTGCCAGCAGCCAAGATCTGGGAGAGCAGTTCTTC
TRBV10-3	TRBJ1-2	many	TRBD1	CAISDGQGSYGYTF	TGTGCCATCAGTGATGGACAGGGGTCCTATGGCTACACCTTC
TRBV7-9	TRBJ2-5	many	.	CASTPEAQETQYF	TGTGCCAGCACACCGGAGGCACAAGAGACCCAGTACTTC
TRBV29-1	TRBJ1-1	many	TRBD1	CSAVGQENTEAFF	TGCAGCGCCGTGGGACAGGAGAACACTGAAGCTTTCTTT
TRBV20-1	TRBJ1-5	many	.	CSARDSNQPQHF	TGCAGCGCCCGGGACAGCAATCAGCCCCAGCATTTT
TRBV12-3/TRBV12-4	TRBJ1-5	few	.	CASSAGVDFQPQHF	TGTGCCAGCAGTGCAGGGGTCGATTTTCAGCCCCAGCATTTT
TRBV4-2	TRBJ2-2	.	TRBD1	CASSHGTGSGELFF	TGTGCCAGCAGCCACGGGACAGGGAGCGGGGAGCTGTTTTTT
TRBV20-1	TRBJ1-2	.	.	CSARSDTPKSSFGYTF	TGCAGTGCTCGTTCGGACACCCCGAAGAGCAGTTTTGGCTACACCTTC
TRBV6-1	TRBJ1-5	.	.	CASSEARQGRRQPQHF	TGTGCCAGCAGTGAAGCGCGTCAGGGGAGGAGGCAGCCCCAGCATTTT
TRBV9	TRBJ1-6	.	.	CASSPSHLYNSPLHF	TGTGCCAGCTCACCTTCACACCTCTATAATTCACCCCTCCACTTT
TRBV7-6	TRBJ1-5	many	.	CASSLEAGANQPQHF	TGTGCCAGCAGCTTAGAGGCAGGGGCCAATCAGCCCCAGCATTTT
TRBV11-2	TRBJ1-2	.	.	CASSHGSRGAYGYTF	TGTGCCAGCAGCCACGGGTCCCGGGGGGCTTATGGCTACACCTTC
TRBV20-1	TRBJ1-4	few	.	CSARDMRDRVAEKLFF	TGCAGTGCTAGAGATATGAGGGACCGAGTGGCTGAAAAACTGTTTTTT
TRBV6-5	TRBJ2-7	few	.	CASSPGGGLEYF	TGTGCCAGCAGTCCTGGAGGGGGTTTGGAGTACTTC
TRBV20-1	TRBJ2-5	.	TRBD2	CSAQLAGGSSYETQYF	TGCAGTGCGCAATTAGCGGGGGGGAGCTCCTACGAGACCCAGTACTTC
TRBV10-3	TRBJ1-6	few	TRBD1	CASSGQGSGEVNSPLHF	TGTGCCAGCAGTGGACAGGGGAGTGGGGAGGTTAATTCACCCCTCCACTTT
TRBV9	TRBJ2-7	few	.	CASSPRGRAWDEQYF	TGTGCCAGCAGCCCAAGGGGCAGGGCCTGGGACGAGCAGTACTTC
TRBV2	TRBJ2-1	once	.	CASIAGLYNEQFF	TGTGCCAGCATTGCGGGTCTTTACAATGAGCAGTTCTTC
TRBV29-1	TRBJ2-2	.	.	CSVEEWATGELFF	TGCAGCGTTGAAGAATGGGCGACAGGGGAGCTGTTTTTT
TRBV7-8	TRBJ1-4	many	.	CASSLIQATNEKLFF	TGTGCCAGCAGCTTAATCCAGGCAACTAATGAAAAACTGTTTTTT
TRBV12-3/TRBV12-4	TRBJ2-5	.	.	CASSFTDETQYF	TGTGCCAGCAGTTTCACCGACGAGACCCAGTACTTC
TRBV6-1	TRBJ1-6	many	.	CASSEAWFNGSPLHF	TGTGCCAGCAGTGAAGCATGGTTTAATGGTTCACCCCTCCACTTT
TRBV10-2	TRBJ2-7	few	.	CASSESGGANEQYF	TGCGCCAGCAGTGAGTCTGGAGGGGCGAACGAGCAGTACTTC
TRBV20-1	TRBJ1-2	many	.	CSAELDSPGYTF	TGCAGTGCGGAGCTGGACAGCCCTGGCTACACCTTC
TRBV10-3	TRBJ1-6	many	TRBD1	CASRGQEYNSPLHF	TGTGCCAGCAGAGGACAGGAGTATAATTCACCCCTCCACTTT
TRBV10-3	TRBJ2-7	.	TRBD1	CAISESGTDHSYEQYF	TGTGCCATCAGTGAGTCGGGGACAGACCACTCCTACGAGCAGTACTTC
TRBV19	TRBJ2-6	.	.	CASSWVGSSGANVLTF	TGTGCCAGTAGTTGGGTCGGCAGCTCTGGGGCCAACGTCCTGACTTTC
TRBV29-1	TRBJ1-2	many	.	CSVEDGYTF	TGCAGCGTTGAGGATGGCTACACCTTC
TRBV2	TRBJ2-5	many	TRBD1	CASRDRGETQYF	TGTGCCAGCAGGGACAGGGGAGAGACCCAGTACTTC
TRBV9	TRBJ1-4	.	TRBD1	CASSVGTGQTGKLFF	TGTGCCAGCAGCGTGGGGACAGGACAGACTGGAAAACTGTTTTTT
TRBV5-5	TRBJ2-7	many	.	CASSLDLGGPTTYEQYF	TGTGCCAGCAGCTTGGATCTGGGAGGACCGACGACCTACGAGCAGTACTTC
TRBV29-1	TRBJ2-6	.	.	CSVGVTGRSGANVLTF	TGCAGCGTTGGGGTGACAGGACGCTCTGGGGCCAACGTCCTGACTTTC
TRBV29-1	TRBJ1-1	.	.	CSVAGANTEAFF	TGCAGCGTTGCAGGGGCGAACACTGAAGCTTTCTTT